The 18 T cell receptor beta chains listed next were all sequenced from one sample in a study of human thymus T cells. Here immunoSEQ multiplex PCR was the method, and the copy in TCRdb shows in-frame clones only, minus some. The top ten hold roughly 0.024% of the sample, which has some 130,000 clones, around 95% seen once. The thymus tissue came from resections taken during corrective heart surgery. Sequencing was carried out using thymus tissue. These receptors were taken from a boy under three years old with a congenital heart defect but otherwise immunologically healthy.

As to this clone: At one end the junction does not follow the germline gene, possibly because of a read error. V and J are TRBV7-2 and TRBJ2-3; 7 bases fit TRBD1. The length of the CDR3 is 12 residues. Germline loops: CDR1 SGHTA, CDR2 FQGNSA. CDR3 region: CASSHAGTEWNF. The CDR3 DNA reads TGTGCCAGCAGCCATGCCGGGACAGAGTGGAATTTT.

The chain joins TRBV27 to TRBJ2-2; 8 positions match TRBD1. CDR3 size: 14 residues. J gave up 4 bases and V 8 bases, and 6 bases lay outside the gene matches. Per the germline V gene, CDR1 is MNHEY and CDR2 is SMNVEV (reference sequence). The CDR3 loop reads CASRDRRTTGELFF. CDR3 nucleotide sequence: TGTGCCAGCCGGGACAGGAGAACCACCGGGGAGCTGTTTTTT.

The CDR3 bases are TGCGCCAGCAGCTTGGGCCCCTTTACTCAAGAGACCCAGTACTTC. This gives the protein CASSLGPFTQETQYF. The J gene is TRBJ2-5, the V gene TRBV5-1; the D is unclear. V gave up 0 bases and J gave up 2 bases, with 11 bases separating them. Germline lookup yields CDR1 SGHRS and CDR2 YFSETQ. The CDR3 is made up of 15 amino acids.

V is TRBV6-1 and J is TRBJ2-5, with a tentative D call TRBD2 (5 bases). With 3 bases removed from V and 5 bases from J, the gap between germline ends came to 13 bases. CDR1 and CDR2 (germline): MNHNS, SASEGT. This CDR3 spans 14 amino acids. In DNA form, the CDR3 reads TGTGCCAGCAGTGAGGCAGTGAGGGTTGAGACCCAGTACTTC. This sequence encodes CASSEAVRVETQYF.

The chain links TRBV6-6 to TRBJ2-7; D assignment may be TRBD1 or TRBD2 (5 bases each). V was clipped by 2 bases and J by 4 bases, with 15 bases between them. This CDR3 region has 15 residues. CDR1 and CDR2 from the germline V gene are MNHNY and SVGAGI (reference sequence). The CDR3 is CASSYPGTPWYEQYF. CDR3 DNA sequence: TGTGCCAGCAGTTACCCCGGGACCCCGTGGTACGAGCAGTACTTC.

This chain joins TRBV6-1 and TRBJ2-7; the match to TRBD1 covers 9 bases. Per the germline V gene, CDR1 is MNHNS and CDR2 is SASEGT. The CDR3 loop spans 12 amino acids. The V segment lost 10 bases and the J segment 4 bases; nucleotides outside the gene matches: 5. CDR3 coding DNA: TGTGCCACGGGGACAGGGTATTACGAGCAGTACTTC. It codes for CATGTGYYEQYF.

The chain combines TRBV15 with TRBJ2-5; TRBD2 matches 7 bases. Germline CDR1 is LNHNV and CDR2 is YYDKDF (reference sequence). V was clipped by 3 bases and J by 1 base; unmatched bases: 23. This CDR3 comprises 21 residues. CDR3 in DNA: TGTGCCACCAGCAGCGGAATCGAACCGATGGTTAGCGGGCCGCCCCAAGAGACCCAGTACTTC. Translated: CATSSGIEPMVSGPPQETQYF.

The chain combines TRBV27 with TRBJ1-6, with D unresolved. V was cut by 10 bases and J by 10 bases, with 14 bases left in between. This CDR3 comprises 12 residues. From germline, CDR1 is MNHEY and CDR2 SMNVEV (reference sequence). This CDR3 reads CATSPLGSPLHF. CDR3 nucleotide sequence: TGTGCCACCAGCCCTCTAGGGTCACCCCTCCACTTT.

J is TRBJ2-2 and V is TRBV25-1, with 11 positions matching TRBD2. CDR1 is MGHDK, CDR2 SYGVNS, per germline. The CDR3 extends over 16 amino acids. The junction had 7 bases not matched to a gene; V was cut back by 4 bases and J by 6 bases. The CDR3 is CASSGQTSGVPGELFF. DNA for the CDR3: TGTGCCAGCAGTGGCCAGACTAGCGGGGTTCCCGGGGAGCTGTTTTTT.

This chain uses TRBV9 with TRBJ1-1, with a possible D match to TRBD1 (6 bases). CDR3 length equals 15 residues. V dropped 0 bases and J dropped 4 bases, with 13 bases sitting between them. CDR1 and CDR2 (germline): SGDLS, YYNGEE. The CDR3 protein is CASSVDAGVSTEAFF. The CDR3, as DNA: TGTGCCAGCAGCGTAGATGCAGGGGTGAGCACTGAAGCTTTCTTT.

V gene TRBV18 combines with J gene TRBJ1-3; D unclear. This CDR3 is 18 amino acids long. The V gene lost 2 bases and the J gene lost 0 bases, with 17 bases spanning the gap. CDR1 is KGHSH, CDR2 LQKENI, per germline. The CDR3 sequence: CASSPIARRIRSGNTIYF. Here the CDR3 DNA reads TGTGCCAGCTCACCAATAGCAAGAAGGATCCGCTCTGGAAACACCATATATTTT.

V usage is TRBV5-4 and J usage is TRBJ2-2, with TRBD2 matching over 8 bases. In germline, CDR1 is SGHNT, CDR2 YYREEE (reference sequence). The CDR3 is 20 amino acids. Germline trimming cut 2 bases from V and 2 bases from J; bases unmatched to any gene: 17. The CDR3, as DNA: TGTGCCAGCAGCTTCCTCGGGATTGGAGCGGGGGCCTCTAACACCGGGGAGCTGTTTTTT. It yields the protein CASSFLGIGAGASNTGELFF.

The rearrangement links TRBV5-3 to TRBJ1-4; D possibly corresponds to TRBD1 (6 bases). TRBV5-3 is an ORF, with its function uncertain. Between the trimmed V and J ends, which lost 0 bases and 5 bases, there was a span of 14 bases. This CDR3 comprises 16 residues. The CDR3 DNA is TGTGCCAGAAGCTTGGGAGGGGGTACGGGGAATGAAAAACTGTTTTTT. Translating it yields CARSLGGGTGNEKLFF.

This rearrangement joins TRBV7-2 to TRBJ2-5, with TRBD1 as a possible D gene (6 bases). The CDR3 loop spans 19 amino acids. CDR1 is SGHTA and CDR2 is FQGNSA in the germline V gene. With 1 base removed from V and 1 base from J, the gap between germline ends came to 22 bases. The CDR3, as DNA: TGTGCCAGCAGCTTAGTCCTGCCGAGACAGGCACGGATCCAAGAGACCCAGTACTTC. This sequence encodes CASSLVLPRQARIQETQYF.

The rearrangement links TRBV5-1 to TRBJ2-7; possible D gene TRBD1, 6 bases. Per germline, CDR1 SGHRS and CDR2 YFSETQ. This CDR3 has 14 amino acids. The V end was cut by 4 bases, the J end by 0 bases, with 11 bases between. The CDR3: CASSVQGRSYEQYF. CDR3 coding DNA: TGCGCCAGCAGCGTACAGGGTCGCTCCTACGAGCAGTACTTC.

V usage is TRBV4-1 and J usage is TRBJ2-1; no reliable D call. V lost 1 base, J lost 9 bases, and 7 bases lay in between. Germline loops: CDR1 MGHRA, CDR2 YSYEKL. The CDR3 sequence is 12 residues long. The CDR3 spells CASSQVSGEQFF. CDR3 bases: TGCGCCAGCAGCCAAGTTTCGGGTGAGCAGTTCTTC.

This chain links TRBV5-1 with TRBJ1-5; 11 nucleotides match TRBD1. This CDR3 is 15 amino acids long. The J segment lost 4 bases and the V segment lost 4 bases, leaving 4 bases of the junction unmatched. Germline V gives CDR1 SGHRS, CDR2 YFSETQ. CDR3 DNA: TGCGCCAGCAGCAAAGGGACAGGGGGAAATCAGCCCCAGCATTTT. Its translation is CASSKGTGGNQPQHF.

The DNA of the CDR3 is TGTGCCAGCAGTTACCTCCAGGCTAGCGGGGGGGTCACAGATACGCAGTATTTT. Encoded protein: CASSYLQASGGVTDTQYF. J is TRBJ2-3 and V is TRBV27; 12 nucleotides line up with TRBD2. Per the germline V gene, CDR1 is MNHEY and CDR2 is SMNVEV (reference sequence). The CDR3 contains 18 residues. Trimming cost V 4 bases and J 2 bases; bases outside gene matches: 10.